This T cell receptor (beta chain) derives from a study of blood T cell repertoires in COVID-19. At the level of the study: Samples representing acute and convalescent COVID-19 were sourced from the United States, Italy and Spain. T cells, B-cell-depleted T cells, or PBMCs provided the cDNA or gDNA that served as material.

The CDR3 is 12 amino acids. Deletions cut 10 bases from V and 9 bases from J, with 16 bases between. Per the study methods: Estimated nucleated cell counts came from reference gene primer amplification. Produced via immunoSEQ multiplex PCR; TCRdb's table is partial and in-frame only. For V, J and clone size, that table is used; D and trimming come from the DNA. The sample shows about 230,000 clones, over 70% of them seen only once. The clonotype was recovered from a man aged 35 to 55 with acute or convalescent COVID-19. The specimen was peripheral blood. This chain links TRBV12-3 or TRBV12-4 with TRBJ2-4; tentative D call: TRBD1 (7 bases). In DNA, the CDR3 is TGTGCCACCGGGACAGAGGGACTCATTCAGTACTTC. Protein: CATGTEGLIQYF.